The 27 T cell receptor beta chains given below trace back to one sample, sequenced in a study of cytomegalovirus exposure and HLA in healthy donors (dated by TCRdb to 2016 to 2017). The receptor library was made with the immunoSEQ multiplex PCR assay. The multiplex PCR relied on a mix of 60 forward primers for TCR Vbeta segments and 13 reverse primers for TCR Jbeta segments. TCRdb re-hosts the immuneACCESS table, in-frame sequences only. Its copies lack some clones; in the studies checked, an unresolved V gene accounts for under half of them, and the cause for the rest is not known. Within this sample are 200,000 to 250,000 clones, with 82% of them counted one time only. The ten largest clones add up to 5% to 6% of the sample. The sequenced sample was PBMCs. The receptors originated from a woman aged 40 to 50 in good health and CMV-seropositive.

Here the CDR3 reads CASSPGLYTGELFF. In DNA form, the CDR3 reads TGTGCCAGCAGTCCTGGACTTTACACCGGGGAGCTGTTTTTT. The V and J genes are TRBV9 and TRBJ2-2, with D possibly being TRBD2 (5 bases). The CDR3 length is 14 residues. The V gene lost 5 bases and the J gene lost 3 bases, with 11 bases spanning the gap. Germline loops: CDR1 SGDLS, CDR2 YYNGEE.

The V and J genes are TRBV30 and TRBJ2-7; 7 bases align to TRBD1. Germline CDR1 and CDR2: GTSNPN and SVGIG (reference sequence). The CDR3 has 14 residues. V was pared by 2 bases and J by 2 bases, with 6 bases of the junction left unmatched. CDR3 sequence (DNA): TGTGCCTGGAGTTCCGGGACAGTCACCTACGAGCAGTACTTC. Protein: CAWSSGTVTYEQYF.

The chain carries TRBV10-3 and TRBJ1-2, with 8 bases lining up with TRBD1. Looked up from germline, CDR1 is ENHRY and CDR2 is SYGVKD. The CDR3 runs to 13 residues. Trimming cost V 7 bases and J 6 bases; bases outside gene matches: 7. In nucleotides, the CDR3 is TGTGCCATCAATGGAGACAGGGGCCATGGCTACACCTTC. Translating gives CAINGDRGHGYTF.

The sample holds a few counts of this clone. The chain combines TRBV5-5 with TRBJ1-1; 7 bases match TRBD1. The CDR3 length is 16 residues. Germline V gives CDR1 SGHKS, CDR2 YYEKEE (reference sequence). V shed 4 bases and J 0 bases; nucleotides not matched to a gene: 9. CDR3 protein: CASSPGTALMNTEAFF. CDR3 DNA sequence: TGTGCCAGCAGCCCCGGGACAGCTTTAATGAACACTGAAGCTTTCTTT.

The gene calls are TRBV7-2 and TRBJ1-3; TRBD1 agrees at 7 bases. V lost 4 bases and J lost 0; bases outside the gene matches: 6. The CDR3 covers 16 residues. The germline gives CDR1 SGHTA, CDR2 FQGNSA. The CDR3, as DNA: TGTGCCAGCAGCTCGGGACAGTCAAGCTCTGGAAACACCATATATTTT. Translated: CASSSGQSSSGNTIYF.

This chain joins TRBV6-6 and TRBJ2-1, with D perhaps matching TRBD2 (5 bases). Germline CDR1 reads MNHNY; CDR2 reads SVGAGI (reference sequence). Trimming took 11 bases from V and 0 from J, leaving 17 bases between them. The CDR3 has 15 residues. The CDR3, as DNA: TGTGCCGCGAACCGTGAGGGAAGCTCCTACAATGAGCAGTTCTTC. Its protein product is CAANREGSSYNEQFF.

CDR3 DNA sequence: TGTGCCAGCAGCCAAGCTCTCGGGGAAACCGGGGAGCTGTTTTTT. It codes for CASSQALGETGELFF. This sequence joins TRBV14 and TRBJ2-2; a possible D gene is TRBD2 (5 bases). Germline V CDR1 and CDR2: SGHDN, FVKESK. CDR3 length: 15 residues. V was clipped by 1 base and J by 5 bases, with 11 bases between them.

This clone was detected a few times. CDR3 amino acids: CASRQAAGSTGELFF. CDR3 nucleotide sequence: TGTGCCAGTAGACAGGCGGCAGGGTCAACCGGGGAGCTGTTTTTT. This chain connects TRBV19 to TRBJ2-2; perhaps TRBD1 as D (5 bases). The length of the CDR3 is 15 residues. Trimming left V 6 bases short and J 5 bases short, with 16 bases between. Per germline, CDR1 LNHDA and CDR2 SQIVND (reference sequence).

This chain links TRBV19 with TRBJ2-6, with a possible D match to TRBD2 (7 bases). CDR3 length equals 20 residues. Trimming left V 2 bases short and J 0 bases short, with 20 bases between. Germline-derived CDR1 and CDR2 are LNHDA and SQIVND (reference sequence). This CDR3 is CASSILSRPGGLSGANVLTF. The CDR3 nucleotides are TGTGCCAGTAGTATACTCTCCCGCCCGGGGGGCCTCTCTGGGGCCAACGTCCTGACTTTC. Complete variable domain (other parts from reference TRBV19 and TRBJ2-6): DGGITQSPKYLFRKEGQNVTLSCEQNLNHDAMYWYRQDPGQGLRLIYYSQIVNDFQKGDIAEGYSVSREKKESFPLTVTSAQKNPTAFYLCASSILSRPGGLSGANVLTFGAGSRLTVL.

The V gene is TRBV7-2, the J gene TRBJ2-7; 9 bases align to TRBD2. The CDR3 is 14 residues long. V shed 5 bases and J 0 bases; nucleotides not matched to a gene: 2. Germline CDR1 is SGHTA and CDR2 is FQGNSA. CDR3 loop: CASSLLAGSYEQYF. The DNA of the CDR3 is TGTGCCAGCAGCCTACTAGCGGGCTCCTACGAGCAGTACTTC.

This chain links TRBV7-9 with TRBJ1-4; perhaps TRBD1 as D (6 bases). Germline V lookup: CDR1 SEHNR, CDR2 FQNEAQ (reference sequence). The CDR3 loop spans 12 amino acids. The V and J ends lost 5 bases and 7 bases respectively, with 8 bases between them. For the CDR3, the DNA is TGTGCCAGCAGCCCCAGGGGTGAAAAACTGTTTTTT. As protein: CASSPRGEKLFF.

The J gene is TRBJ1-3, the V gene TRBV12-5; D call uncertain. The length of the CDR3 is 14 residues. Trimming took 5 bases from V and 8 from J, leaving 16 bases between them. Germline lookup yields CDR1 LGHNT and CDR2 FRNRAP. In nucleotides, the CDR3 is TGTGCTAGTGGTCCAGCCTCGTCGCGGGACACCATATATTTT. This encodes CASGPASSRDTIYF.

There are a few counts of this clone. V gene TRBV30 combines with J gene TRBJ1-6, with a tentative D call TRBD1 (5 bases). The germline CDR1 and CDR2 sequences are GTSNPN and SVGIG (reference sequence). CDR3 length: 14 amino acids. V shed 3 bases and J shed 6 bases, with 12 bases lying between them. CDR3 bases: TGTGCCTGGAGGGGTGGGGGGTCTAATTCACCCCTCCACTTT. This gives the protein CAWRGGGSNSPLHF.

This clone was recorded a few times. The rearrangement joins TRBV5-4 to TRBJ1-2; tentative D call: TRBD1 (6 bases). CDR3 size: 14 residues. CDR1 SGHNT and CDR2 YYREEE come from the germline V gene (reference sequence). V lost 1 base, J lost 0 bases, and 7 bases lay in between. The CDR3 sequence is CASSLQGTNYGYTF. CDR3 DNA sequence: TGTGCCAGCAGCTTGCAGGGGACTAACTATGGCTACACCTTC.

The gene calls are TRBV27 and TRBJ1-1; D is undetermined. Germline V lookup: CDR1 MNHEY, CDR2 SMNVEV (reference sequence). The CDR3 is 14 amino acids. Trimming shortened V by 5 bases and J by 3 bases, and 13 bases separated the two germline ends. The CDR3 nucleotides read TGTGCCAGCAGTCGGAGAGCCCGGCACACTGAAGCTTTCTTT. This codes for CASSRRARHTEAFF.

The rearrangement links TRBV27 to TRBJ1-5; the D gene is possibly TRBD1 (5 bases). The germline gives CDR1 MNHEY, CDR2 SMNVEV (reference sequence). V gave up 4 bases and J gave up 5 bases, with 18 bases separating them. The CDR3 runs to 16 residues. The CDR3 DNA follows: TGTGCCAGCAGTTCCCCCCGGGGGGGAGGGTATCAGCCCCAGCATTTT. Translated: CASSSPRGGGYQPQHF.

The chain employs TRBV7-8 and TRBJ2-1, with 8 bases that match TRBD2. CDR3 size: 15 residues. CDR1 is SGHVS and CDR2 is FQNEAQ in the germline V gene. V dropped 6 bases and J dropped 4; count of bases not matched to a gene: 8. CDR3 sequence reads: CASSSLGGAYNEQFF. The CDR3 bases are TGTGCCAGCAGTTCCCTCGGGGGGGCGTACAATGAGCAGTTCTTC.

The rearrangement joins TRBV4-2 to TRBJ2-2; 12 bases align to TRBD2. CDR3 length: 16 amino acids. Germline V CDR1 and CDR2: LGHNA, YNFKEQ. Unmatched junction bases numbered 6, after V lost 4 bases and J lost 6 bases. CDR3 region: CASSPRLAGVPGELFF. CDR3 nucleotide sequence: TGTGCCAGCAGCCCTAGACTAGCGGGAGTCCCCGGGGAGCTGTTTTTT.

The V call is TRBV11-3, the J call TRBJ2-3, with TRBD2 identical over 11 bases. This CDR3 spans 16 amino acids. J lost 2 bases, V lost 5 bases, and 6 bases had no gene match. Germline V gene sequence: CDR1 SGHNT, CDR2 YENEEA. CDR3 in amino acids: CASSQSTSGNTDTQYF. DNA of the CDR3: TGTGCCAGCAGCCAGTCGACTAGCGGGAACACAGATACGCAGTATTTT.

This sequence joins TRBV5-4 and TRBJ2-5; TRBD2 aligns across 8 bases. TRBJ2-7 explains the end of the DNA better; the J call may be wrong. Germline assignment: CDR1 SGHNT and CDR2 YYREEE (reference sequence). The CDR3 has 16 amino acids. The CDR3 coding sequence is TGTGCCAGCAGCTTGGGAATTAGCGGGGCTACCTACGAGCAGTACTTC. As protein: CASSLGISGATYEQYF.

V gene TRBV15 combines with J gene TRBJ1-4, with TRBD1 as a possible D gene (6 bases). This CDR3 contains 14 residues. From germline, CDR1 is LNHNV and CDR2 YYDKDF (reference sequence). Trimming took 0 bases from V and 10 from J, leaving 12 bases between them. CDR3 loop: CATSREDRSRKLFF. CDR3 DNA sequence: TGTGCCACCAGCAGAGAAGACAGGAGTCGAAAACTGTTTTTT.

The gene calls are TRBV6-5 and TRBJ2-3; 9 nucleotides align to TRBD1. The length of the CDR3 is 14 residues. The germline CDR1 and CDR2 sequences are MNHEY and SVGAGI. V trimming: 6 bases; J trimming: 3 bases; junction bases outside the gene matches: 4. The CDR3 DNA reads TGTGCCAGCAGCAGGGACAGGGTGACAGATACGCAGTATTTT. Its translation: CASSRDRVTDTQYF.

This clone was seen only a few times. This chain joins TRBV5-4 and TRBJ2-2; 9 bases fit TRBD2. This CDR3 has 15 amino acids. J was trimmed by 6 bases and V by 4 bases; bases with no gene match: 7. Germline CDR1 is SGHNT and CDR2 is YYREEE (reference sequence). The CDR3 loop reads CASSPLAGDPGELFF. CDR3 DNA sequence: TGTGCCAGCAGCCCCTTAGCGGGGGATCCCGGGGAGCTGTTTTTT.

The chain recombines TRBV7-9 with TRBJ2-5, with TRBD2 as a possible D gene (5 bases). Germline CDR1 and CDR2: SEHNR and FQNEAQ (reference sequence). The CDR3 sequence is 14 residues long. Trimming pared 4 bases from V and 5 bases from J, leaving 14 bases between. CDR3 DNA sequence: TGTGCCAGCAGCTCCCGAGAGGGTAGGGAGACCCAGTACTTC. This translates into CASSSREGRETQYF.

The rearrangement uses TRBV2 and TRBJ1-6, with no clear D. V was clipped by 3 bases and J by 4 bases, with 7 bases between them. Germline CDR1 and CDR2: SNHLY and FYNNEI. The CDR3 runs 14 residues. Here the CDR3 DNA reads TGTGCCAGCAGTGAGTCTCTTTATAATTCACCCCTCCACTTT. Its protein is CASSESLYNSPLHF.

This chain links TRBV30 with TRBJ1-2; D remains ambiguous. CDR1 is GTSNPN, CDR2 SVGIG, per germline (reference sequence). The CDR3 consists of 12 residues. Trimming took 4 bases from V and 2 from J, leaving 8 bases between them. The CDR3 sequence is CAWTYGNYGYTF. The CDR3 region has the DNA TGTGCCTGGACCTACGGGAACTATGGCTACACCTTC. The full variable domain, its missing parts supplied by reference TRBV30 and TRBJ1-2, is SQTIHQWPATLVQPVGSPLSLECTVEGTSNPNLYWYRQAAGRGLQLLFYSVGIGQISSEVPQNLSASRPQDRQFILSSKKLLLSDSGFYLCAWTYGNYGYTFGSGTRLTVV.

This chain uses TRBV5-6 with TRBJ1-6; TRBD1 is a possible D gene (5 bases). This CDR3 region has 14 residues. Germline CDR1 is SGHDT and CDR2 is YYEEEE. The V gene lost 0 bases and the J gene lost 9 bases, with 10 bases spanning the gap. CDR3 sequence (DNA): TGTGCCAGCAGCTTGGGCCCGGGACTTTCACCCCTCCACTTT. As protein: CASSLGPGLSPLHF.